One sample yielded the 16 T cell receptor beta chains listed below, sequenced in a study of shared T cell receptors in the human thymus. Repertoires were generated with immunoSEQ multiplex PCR, while TCRdb's copy carries only in-frame clones and drops some. The table includes roughly 700,000 clones, approximately 90% detected once. These records were also assigned to another study, of human thymus T cells.

Material for sequencing was thymocytes. The receptors come from a boy in the first two years of life with a congenital heart defect.

The V call is TRBV6-4, the J call TRBJ2-3; possibly TRBD2 for D (6 bases). V lost 0 bases and J 3 bases, leaving 13 bases between the germline ends. This CDR3 is 16 amino acids long. Germline V gene sequence: CDR1 MRHNA, CDR2 SNTAGT. The CDR3 loop reads CASSDSPSDRTDTQYF. The DNA of the CDR3 is TGTGCCAGCAGTGACTCCCCTAGCGATAGAACAGATACGCAGTATTTT.

The chain recombines TRBV28 with TRBJ1-5; no definite D call. The V gene lost 1 base and the J gene lost 5 bases, with 15 bases spanning the gap. Per germline, CDR1 MDHEN and CDR2 SYDVKM. This CDR3 comprises 16 residues. DNA of the CDR3: TGTGCCAGCAGTTTATTGTGTAGAGGGTGCGATCAGCCCCAGCATTTT. Its translation: CASSLLCRGCDQPQHF.

This clone was seen once. CDR3 sequence (DNA): TGCGCCAGCAGCCAGGAAGCAGGACAGGGCAGGACCGGGGAGCTGTTTTTT. Amino acids: CASSQEAGQGRTGELFF. The V call is TRBV4-1, the J call TRBJ2-2; the match to TRBD1 covers 8 bases. The V and J ends lost 3 bases and 5 bases, in that order; junction bases with no gene match: 11. Germline V gene lookup returns CDR1 MGHRA and CDR2 YSYEKL. This CDR3 comprises 17 residues.

The chain carries TRBV29-1 and TRBJ1-4, with 8 bases aligning to TRBD1. Looked up from germline, CDR1 is SQVTM and CDR2 is ANQGSEA. This CDR3 has 23 amino acids. The CDR3 here is CRSGTGLISALGRWAATNEKLFF. The CDR3 coding sequence is TGCAGGTCCGGGACAGGCCTAATCAGTGCCCTCGGAAGATGGGCTGCAACTAATGAAAAACTGTTTTTT.

This chain connects TRBV19 to TRBJ2-1; D is possibly TRBD2 (5 bases). The CDR3 contains 13 residues. Germline V gene data show CDR1 as LNHDA and CDR2 as SQIVND (reference sequence). Trimming left V 6 bases short and J 5 bases short, with 11 bases between. CDR3 DNA: TGTGCCAGTAGGGGAGTAGCTCACAATGAGCAGTTCTTC. Its translation: CASRGVAHNEQFF.

This clone was detected only a few times. This chain connects TRBV6-6 to TRBJ2-7, with TRBD1 matching over 9 bases. The CDR3 contains 13 residues. Germline lookup yields CDR1 MNHNY and CDR2 SVGAGI (reference sequence). Trimming took 4 bases from V and 5 from J; bases not matched to a gene: 3. The CDR3: CASSWDRENEQYF. DNA of the CDR3: TGTGCCAGCAGTTGGGACAGGGAGAACGAGCAGTACTTC.

CDR3 bases: TGTGCCAGCAGCTTACCCCAGGGAAACCAGCCCCAGCATTTT. As protein: CASSLPQGNQPQHF. The rearrangement links TRBV7-2 to TRBJ1-5, with a possible D match to TRBD1 (5 bases). Trimming cost V 2 bases and J 7 bases, with 12 bases left between them. Germline V gene lookup returns CDR1 SGHTA and CDR2 FQGNSA. The CDR3 consists of 14 residues.

This sequence joins TRBV27 and TRBJ2-1; 9 positions agree with TRBD1. The CDR3 is made up of 12 amino acids. Per germline, CDR1 MNHEY and CDR2 SMNVEV (reference sequence). With V trimmed by 10 bases and J by 7 bases, 5 bases remained unmatched. The CDR3 nucleotides are TGTGCCACCTGGACAGGGGCAAATGAGCAGTTCTTC. This gives the protein CATWTGANEQFF.

This rearrangement joins TRBV28 to TRBJ2-2; possible D gene TRBD2, 5 bases. CDR3 length: 15 residues. Germline V CDR1 and CDR2: MDHEN, SYDVKM. Trimming stripped 2 bases from V and 0 bases from J, with 7 bases between. CDR3 bases: TGTGCCAGCAGTTTAGCGGGCCCGAACACCGGGGAGCTGTTTTTT. This codes for CASSLAGPNTGELFF. The full variable domain, completed using reference TRBV28 and TRBJ2-2, is DVKVTQSSRYLVKRTGEKVFLECVQDMDHENMFWYRQDPGLGLRLIYFSYDVKMKEKGDIPEGYSVSREKKERFSLILESASTNQTSMYLCASSLAGPNTGELFFGEGSRLTVL.

The chain carries TRBV18 and TRBJ2-7; possible D gene TRBD2, 7 bases. CDR1 KGHSH and CDR2 LQKENI come from the germline V gene. The CDR3 extends over 15 amino acids. Trimming shortened V by 5 bases and J by 7 bases, and 21 bases separated the two germline ends. In DNA, the CDR3 is TGTGCCAGCTCAGCCTACAGGGAGGGGGATGGTGAGCAGTACTTC. This gives the protein CASSAYREGDGEQYF.

This clone was detected only once. The chain employs TRBV10-2 and TRBJ2-5; 7 bases are shared with TRBD1. The ends lost 5 bases at V and 4 bases at J; junction bases unmatched: 4. CDR3 length: 13 residues. The V gene's germline CDR1 is WSHSY and CDR2 SAAADI. Here the CDR3 DNA reads TGCGCCAGCAGTACCGCAGGGGGAGAGACCCAGTACTTC. Translating gives CASSTAGGETQYF.

The rearrangement joins TRBV9 to TRBJ2-1; D might be TRBD2 (5 bases). Trimming pared 0 bases from V and 4 bases from J, leaving 17 bases between. Germline CDR1 and CDR2: SGDLS and YYNGEE. CDR3 size: 17 residues. The CDR3 nucleotides are TGTGCCAGCAGCGTAGAGGACCTCCGGGGAAGTTACAATGAGCAGTTCTTC. This translates into CASSVEDLRGSYNEQFF.

The gene calls are TRBV14 and TRBJ1-2; 9 bases map to TRBD1. Trimming took 0 bases from V and 7 from J; bases not matched to a gene: 18. The CDR3 runs 19 residues. Germline CDR1 is SGHDN and CDR2 is FVKESK. CDR3 loop: CASSQDPSPGQGRCCGYTF. The CDR3 bases are TGTGCCAGCAGCCAAGATCCATCACCGGGACAGGGAAGGTGTTGTGGCTACACCTTC.

The chain joins TRBV12-5 to TRBJ2-1, with 12 bases identical to TRBD2. The CDR3 contains 17 residues. Germline CDR1 and CDR2: LGHNT and FRNRAP. The ends lost 3 bases at V and 8 bases at J; junction bases unmatched: 11. This CDR3 reads CASGFPSSGRGRYEQFF. DNA of the CDR3: TGTGCTAGTGGTTTCCCCTCTAGCGGGAGGGGTAGGTATGAGCAGTTCTTC.

The chain recombines TRBV7-9 with TRBJ2-7; 7 bases match TRBD1. The trim removed 4 bases at V and 4 bases at J, leaving 10 bases unmatched. From germline, CDR1 is SEHNR and CDR2 FQNEAQ (reference sequence). The CDR3 contains 15 residues. CDR3: CASSSSGTDAYEQYF. In DNA form, the CDR3 reads TGTGCCAGCAGCTCCTCCGGGACAGATGCATACGAGCAGTACTTC. Filled out from reference TRBV7-9 and TRBJ2-7, the complete variable domain reads DTGVSQNPRHKITKRGQNVTFRCDPISEHNRLYWYRQTLGQGPEFLTYFQNEAQLEKSRLLSDRFSAERPKGSFSTLEIQRTEQGDSAMYLCASSSSGTDAYEQYFGPGTRLTVT.

J is TRBJ1-5 and V is TRBV29-1; 10 bases are shared with TRBD1. Losses at the gene ends were 3 bases for V and 7 bases for J; bases not matched to a gene: 6. Germline CDR1 is SQVTM and CDR2 is ANQGSEA. The CDR3 extends over 14 amino acids. CDR3 coding DNA: TGCAGCGTTGACGACTGGACAGGGGGACAGCCCCAGCATTTT. Translating gives CSVDDWTGGQPQHF.